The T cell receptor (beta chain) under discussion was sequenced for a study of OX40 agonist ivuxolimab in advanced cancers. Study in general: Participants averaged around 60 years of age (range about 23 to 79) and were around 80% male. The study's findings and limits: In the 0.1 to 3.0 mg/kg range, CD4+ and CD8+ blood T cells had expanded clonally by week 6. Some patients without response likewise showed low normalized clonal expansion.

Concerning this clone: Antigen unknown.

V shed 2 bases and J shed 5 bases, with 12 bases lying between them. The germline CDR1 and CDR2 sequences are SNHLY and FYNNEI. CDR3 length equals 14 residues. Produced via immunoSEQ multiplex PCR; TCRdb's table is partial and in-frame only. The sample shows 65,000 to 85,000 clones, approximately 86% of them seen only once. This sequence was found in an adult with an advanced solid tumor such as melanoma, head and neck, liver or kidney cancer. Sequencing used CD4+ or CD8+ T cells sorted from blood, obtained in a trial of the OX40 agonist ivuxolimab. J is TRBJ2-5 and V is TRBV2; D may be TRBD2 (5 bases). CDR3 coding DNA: TGTGCCAGCAGTGAATTGACTACCGAGGAGACCCAGTACTTC. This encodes CASSELTTEETQYF. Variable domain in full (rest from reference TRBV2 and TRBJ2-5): EPEVTQTPSHQVTQMGQEVILRCVPISNHLYFYWYRQILGQKVEFLVSFYNNEISEKSEIFDDQFSVERPDGSNFTLKIRSTKLEDSAMYFCASSELTTEETQYFGPGTRLLVL.